The subject of this entry is one T cell receptor beta chain. Its specificity is unknown. Germline is not matched at one junction end, which may reflect a read error. The data derive from a study of shared clonotypes between healthy human individuals. Study in general: Three plates were used per donor for CD4 naive, three for CD4 memory, two for CD8 naive and one for CD8 memory.

Libraries were prepared by immunoSEQ multiplex PCR; TCRdb keeps only in-frame clonotypes and omits some of them. This sample yields a few million clones, of which around 94% are seen a single time; around 0.15% belongs to the top ten. Regarding the study as a whole: Estimated richness was generally greater in naive than memory subsets.

Germline lookup yields CDR1 MNHNS and CDR2 SASEGT. The CDR3 runs to 14 residues. The chain uses TRBV6-1 and TRBJ2-5, with 10 positions matching TRBD2. Sequences were obtained from naive CD4+ T cells sorted from blood. As to subset: CD45RA+ positively selected. The receptor was derived from a man between 18 and 35 years old in good health. The CDR3 DNA is TGTGCCGGCAGCGGGGGGGCCCAACGGGGGACCCAGTACTTC. Translation gives CAGSGGAQRGTQYF.